These T cell receptor beta chains were read from a single sample in a study of cytomegalovirus exposure and HLA in healthy donors. Assay: immunoSEQ multiplex PCR; the TCRdb copy retains only in-frame clones and omits some. Among about 94,000 clones, less than 80% were seen once, and the ten largest hold around 1.4%. Source material: PBMCs. The origin of the receptors is a male donor in good health and CMV-seronegative. Each CDR3 is given with its conserved first and last residue. Fields, in order: CDR3 DNA, CDR3 protein, J gene, clone size, D gene, V gene. D genes are given only for firm matches. A clone size is listed for some rows: how often the clone was seen (once, few, many), or a class if it is expanded.

cdr3_nt: TGTGCCAGCAGCTTAGGTCAGGGTCTGACTAATGAAAAACTGTTTTTT; cdr3_aa: CASSLGQGLTNEKLFF; j_call: TRBJ1-4; clone_size: -; d_call: -; v_call: TRBV7-2
cdr3_nt: TGTGCCAGCAGTTCCCCGACAGTAAACGAGCAGTACTTC; cdr3_aa: CASSSPTVNEQYF; j_call: TRBJ2-7; clone_size: -; d_call: -; v_call: TRBV5-4
cdr3_nt: TGTGCCTCCGCCCGGGGGTTTAGCACAGATACGCAGTATTTT; cdr3_aa: CASARGFSTDTQYF; j_call: TRBJ2-3; clone_size: -; d_call: -; v_call: TRBV30
cdr3_nt: TGTGCCAGCAGCTTCACGACTATGATCAATGAGCAGTTCTTC; cdr3_aa: CASSFTTMINEQFF; j_call: TRBJ2-1; clone_size: -; d_call: -; v_call: TRBV7-9
cdr3_nt: TGTGCCACGCTAACAGAAAATTCCTCTGGGGCCAACGTCCTGACTTTC; cdr3_aa: CATLTENSSGANVLTF; j_call: TRBJ2-6; clone_size: -; d_call: -; v_call: TRBV28
cdr3_nt: TGCGCCAGCTCGGGTTACACAGATACGCAGTATTTT; cdr3_aa: CASSGYTDTQYF; j_call: TRBJ2-3; clone_size: -; d_call: -; v_call: TRBV10-1
cdr3_nt: TGTGCCAGCAGTTATAAAGGGGCGCATGAGCAGTTCTTC; cdr3_aa: CASSYKGAHEQFF; j_call: TRBJ2-1; clone_size: -; d_call: -; v_call: TRBV6-5
cdr3_nt: TGCGCCAGCAGCCAAGATTGGGACTCAGGCGAGCAGTACTTC; cdr3_aa: CASSQDWDSGEQYF; j_call: TRBJ2-7; clone_size: -; d_call: -; v_call: TRBV4-1
cdr3_nt: TGTGCCACCAGCAGAGGTAGCGGGAGGGGGAATGAGCAGTTCTTC; cdr3_aa: CATSRGSGRGNEQFF; j_call: TRBJ2-1; clone_size: -; d_call: TRBD2; v_call: TRBV15
cdr3_nt: TGTGCCAGCAGCGAGATACCAGGGGATTCTGGAAACACCATATATTTT; cdr3_aa: CASSEIPGDSGNTIYF; j_call: TRBJ1-3; clone_size: few; d_call: -; v_call: TRBV7-2
cdr3_nt: TGTGCCAGCAGTCCGGGACTAGCTTCGCATATCGACGCGAATGAGCAGTTCTTC; cdr3_aa: CASSPGLASHIDANEQFF; j_call: TRBJ2-1; clone_size: -; d_call: TRBD2; v_call: TRBV27
cdr3_nt: TGTGCCAGCAGCTTAGGGCCCCGGGCTGAAGCTTTCTTT; cdr3_aa: CASSLGPRAEAFF; j_call: TRBJ1-1; clone_size: -; d_call: -; v_call: TRBV7-2
cdr3_nt: TGCGCCAGCAGCGATCCTGGACAGGTTGTCACCGGGGAGCTGTTTTTT; cdr3_aa: CASSDPGQVVTGELFF; j_call: TRBJ2-2; clone_size: -; d_call: TRBD1; v_call: TRBV5-1
cdr3_nt: TGTGCCAGCAGCTTGGGAAACCGGGGACTCGATTATGGCTACACCTTC; cdr3_aa: CASSLGNRGLDYGYTF; j_call: TRBJ1-2; clone_size: -; d_call: -; v_call: TRBV5-4
cdr3_nt: TGTGCCAGCAGCTTAGATCTAGCGGGGGGCGGGACGCAGACCCAGTACTTC; cdr3_aa: CASSLDLAGGGTQTQYF; j_call: TRBJ2-5; clone_size: few; d_call: TRBD2; v_call: TRBV11-2
cdr3_nt: TGCGCCAGCAGCCTCACAGGGAAGGCTGAAAAACTGTTTTTT; cdr3_aa: CASSLTGKAEKLFF; j_call: TRBJ1-4; clone_size: -; d_call: -; v_call: TRBV4-3
cdr3_nt: TGTGCCAGCCGAAATCTTCGGTTAGGACAGGTCAATCAGCCCCAGCATTTT; cdr3_aa: CASRNLRLGQVNQPQHF; j_call: TRBJ1-5; clone_size: -; d_call: TRBD1; v_call: TRBV19
cdr3_nt: TGTGCCAGCAGCTTAGCCGGGGTAGGGACTGGCACAGATACGCAGTATTTT; cdr3_aa: CASSLAGVGTGTDTQYF; j_call: TRBJ2-3; clone_size: -; d_call: -; v_call: TRBV7-2
cdr3_nt: TGCGCCAGCAGCCCCCGAGGTGCAGCGGCTCAAGAGACCCAGTACTTC; cdr3_aa: CASSPRGAAAQETQYF; j_call: TRBJ2-5; clone_size: -; d_call: -; v_call: TRBV5-1
cdr3_nt: TGTGCCAGCAGTCGGGAGGGGCTCGAGCAGTACTTC; cdr3_aa: CASSREGLEQYF; j_call: TRBJ2-7; clone_size: -; d_call: TRBD2; v_call: TRBV27
cdr3_nt: TGCAGCGTTGCGGACGGGGTTTTGGGCAATCAGCCCCAGCATTTT; cdr3_aa: CSVADGVLGNQPQHF; j_call: TRBJ1-5; clone_size: few; d_call: -; v_call: TRBV29-1
cdr3_nt: TGTGCCAGCAGTTACTCTTCAGGGCTGGGCACTGAAGCTTTCTTT; cdr3_aa: CASSYSSGLGTEAFF; j_call: TRBJ1-1; clone_size: once; d_call: -; v_call: TRBV6-5
cdr3_nt: TGTGCCAGTAGTACCACCAGGGGGAACACTGAAGCTTTCTTT; cdr3_aa: CASSTTRGNTEAFF; j_call: TRBJ1-1; clone_size: -; d_call: -; v_call: TRBV19
cdr3_nt: TGTGCCAGCAGCCCCAGAGACCCCAGCGGGGGTTTCCAAGAGACCCAGTACTTC; cdr3_aa: CASSPRDPSGGFQETQYF; j_call: TRBJ2-5; clone_size: -; d_call: TRBD2; v_call: TRBV11-2
cdr3_nt: TGCGCCAGCAGCTTGGGTAGCAACACTGAAGCTTTCTTT; cdr3_aa: CASSLGSNTEAFF; j_call: TRBJ1-1; clone_size: once; d_call: -; v_call: TRBV5-1
cdr3_nt: TGTGCCTGGGGTACAAACTATGGCTACACCTTC; cdr3_aa: CAWGTNYGYTF; j_call: TRBJ1-2; clone_size: -; d_call: -; v_call: TRBV30
cdr3_nt: TGTGCCAGCGGGGGGAGGTCAAGCAATCAGCCCCAGCATTTT; cdr3_aa: CASGGRSSNQPQHF; j_call: TRBJ1-5; clone_size: -; d_call: -; v_call: TRBV2
cdr3_nt: TGTGCCAGCAGCTTCAGGGGGTCCTACGAGCAGTACTTC; cdr3_aa: CASSFRGSYEQYF; j_call: TRBJ2-7; clone_size: -; d_call: TRBD1; v_call: TRBV5-4
cdr3_nt: TGTGCCACCAGCAGAGAGGGGCAGGGCCAATATCCCCAGCATTTT; cdr3_aa: CATSREGQGQYPQHF; j_call: TRBJ1-5; clone_size: -; d_call: -; v_call: TRBV15
cdr3_nt: TGTGCCATCAAAGGGGATGGATACGAGCAGTACTTC; cdr3_aa: CAIKGDGYEQYF; j_call: TRBJ2-7; clone_size: -; d_call: -; v_call: TRBV28
cdr3_nt: TGTGCCAGCAGTTCTCGTCAGCCCCAGCATTTT; cdr3_aa: CASSSRQPQHF; j_call: TRBJ1-5; clone_size: -; d_call: -; v_call: TRBV28
cdr3_nt: TGTGCCAGCAGCCTTAGCGGGGGGGCCGGCTACGAGCAGTACTTC; cdr3_aa: CASSLSGGAGYEQYF; j_call: TRBJ2-7; clone_size: -; d_call: TRBD2; v_call: TRBV27
cdr3_nt: TGTGCCAGCAGTCGCCCGGGGGACAGGGGGTATGGCTACACCTTC; cdr3_aa: CASSRPGDRGYGYTF; j_call: TRBJ1-2; clone_size: -; d_call: TRBD1; v_call: TRBV28
cdr3_nt: TGTGCCAGTAGTCTTTGGGGACAGGGGGACTACGAGCAGTACTTC; cdr3_aa: CASSLWGQGDYEQYF; j_call: TRBJ2-7; clone_size: -; d_call: TRBD1; v_call: TRBV19
cdr3_nt: TGTGCCAGCAGTCCCCCCAGGGGACAGTACTACGAGCAGTACTTC; cdr3_aa: CASSPPRGQYYEQYF; j_call: TRBJ2-7; clone_size: -; d_call: TRBD1; v_call: TRBV6-5
cdr3_nt: TGTGCCAGTAGCTGGACAGGAGGCACTGAAGCTTTCTTT; cdr3_aa: CASSWTGGTEAFF; j_call: TRBJ1-1; clone_size: -; d_call: TRBD1; v_call: TRBV19
cdr3_nt: TGCGCCGTTTCAGGTCGGCGGGAGCTGTTTTTT; cdr3_aa: CAVSGRRELFF; j_call: TRBJ2-2; clone_size: few; d_call: -; v_call: TRBV19
cdr3_nt: TGTGCCAGCTCCCGTAGGGGACTTCCCCAAGGGTACAATGAGCAGTTCTTC; cdr3_aa: CASSRRGLPQGYNEQFF; j_call: TRBJ2-1; clone_size: few; d_call: -; v_call: TRBV28
cdr3_nt: TGCGCCAGCAGCCCCGGGACAGGGGAGGTCGGTATTGAAAAACTGTTTTTT; cdr3_aa: CASSPGTGEVGIEKLFF; j_call: TRBJ1-4; clone_size: -; d_call: TRBD1; v_call: TRBV5-1
cdr3_nt: TGTGCTAGTGGTTTGGTATCCGGAGCTTTCTTT; cdr3_aa: CASGLVSGAFF; j_call: TRBJ1-1; clone_size: -; d_call: -; v_call: TRBV12-5
cdr3_nt: TGTGCCAGTAGACAGATCAGCTCCTACAATGAGCAGTTCTTC; cdr3_aa: CASRQISSYNEQFF; j_call: TRBJ2-1; clone_size: -; d_call: -; v_call: TRBV2
cdr3_nt: TGTGCCTGGATGAGGGACAGGGCCTCCTACGAGCAGTACTTC; cdr3_aa: CAWMRDRASYEQYF; j_call: TRBJ2-7; clone_size: -; d_call: TRBD1; v_call: TRBV30
cdr3_nt: TGTGCCAGCACTAGAGGGGGCGGAGGCAATCAGCCCCAGCATTTT; cdr3_aa: CASTRGGGGNQPQHF; j_call: TRBJ1-5; clone_size: once; d_call: TRBD1; v_call: TRBV28
cdr3_nt: TGTGCCAGCAGGACGGGGGGCCTAGGCACAGATACGCAGTATTTT; cdr3_aa: CASRTGGLGTDTQYF; j_call: TRBJ2-3; clone_size: -; d_call: -; v_call: TRBV6-5
cdr3_nt: TGTGCCAGCAGGAACAGGGGGTCTGACTATGGCTACACCTTC; cdr3_aa: CASRNRGSDYGYTF; j_call: TRBJ1-2; clone_size: -; d_call: TRBD1; v_call: TRBV2
cdr3_nt: TGTGCCAGCAGCCCTACCGGGACAGGGTCAATCGGGGAGCTGTTTTTT; cdr3_aa: CASSPTGTGSIGELFF; j_call: TRBJ2-2; clone_size: -; d_call: TRBD1; v_call: TRBV7-8
cdr3_nt: TGCGCCAGCAGCTTGATCGGACAGGGGGAAGCTTTCTTT; cdr3_aa: CASSLIGQGEAFF; j_call: TRBJ1-1; clone_size: -; d_call: TRBD1; v_call: TRBV5-1